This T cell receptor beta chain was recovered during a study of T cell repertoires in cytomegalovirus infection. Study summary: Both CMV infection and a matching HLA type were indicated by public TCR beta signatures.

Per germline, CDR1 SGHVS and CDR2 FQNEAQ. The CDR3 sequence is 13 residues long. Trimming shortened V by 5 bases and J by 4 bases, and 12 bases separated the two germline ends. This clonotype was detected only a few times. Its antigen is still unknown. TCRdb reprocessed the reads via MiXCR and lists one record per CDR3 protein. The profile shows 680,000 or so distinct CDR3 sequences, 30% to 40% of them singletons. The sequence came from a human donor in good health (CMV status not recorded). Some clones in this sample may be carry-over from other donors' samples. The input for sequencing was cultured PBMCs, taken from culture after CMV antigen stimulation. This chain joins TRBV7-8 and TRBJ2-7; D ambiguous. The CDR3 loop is CASSPHQGYEQYF. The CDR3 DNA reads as TGTGCCAGCAGCCCACACCAAGGGTACGAGCAGTACTTC.